This passage covers 3 T cell receptor beta chains from one sample sequenced in a study of identical twins. Using its own MiXCR run on the 5' RACE reads, TCRdb lists one record per CDR3 protein. This sample has approximately 670,000 distinct CDR3 sequences, with 5.5% to 6.5% found just once. The source material was naive T cells sorted from blood. The receptor set was obtained from a man aged 18 to 30 in good health.

This clonotype was seen only a few times. The chain couples TRBV20-1 to TRBJ2-3; D not certain. Trimming stripped 1 base from V and 1 base from J, with 15 bases between. Looked up from germline, CDR1 is DFQATT and CDR2 is SNEGSKA (reference sequence). The length of the CDR3 is 16 residues. CDR3 nucleotide sequence: TGCAGTGCTAGAGGGTGGTGGGATCTTGGCACAGATACGCAGTATTTT. Its protein is CSARGWWDLGTDTQYF.

The V gene is TRBV21-1, the J gene TRBJ2-4. TRBV21-1 is assigned pseudogene status. The CDR3 has 16 residues. The CDR3 protein is CASSKESCLAKNIQYF. The DNA for the CDR3 is TGTGCCAGCAGCAAAGAGAGTTGCCTAGCCAAAAACATTCAGTACTTC.

The chain combines TRBV27 with TRBJ2-7; 11 nucleotides line up with TRBD1. The germline V gene has CDR1 MNHEY and CDR2 SMNVEV (reference sequence). With V trimmed by 5 bases and J by 3 bases, 12 bases remained unmatched. The CDR3 is made up of 17 amino acids. The CDR3 is CASSTARMGQGVYEQYF. CDR3 bases: TGTGCCAGCAGTACCGCCAGAATGGGACAGGGGGTCTACGAGCAGTACTTC.